The entry that follows covers one T cell receptor beta chain sequence. The antigen is unknown. Preparation of the TCRbeta library involved a method that used unique molecular identifiers. Using its own MiXCR run on the PCR reads, TCRdb lists one record per CDR3 protein. The table lists about 420,000 distinct CDR3 sequences, about a sixth of them singletons. This specimen comes from a study of T-cell reconstitution after alpha-beta-depleted transplantation in children. Study results and caveats: Roughly two months post-transplant, alpha-beta T cells reportedly originated from several hundred graft clones that had expanded. Where some patients showed high TCRbeta diversity at day 60, it came from recipient T cells and thymic progenitors that had survived. T-cell numbers and diversity, one year after transplant, stemmed largely from T cells that were newly produced.

The CDR3 runs to 14 residues. Deletions cut 3 bases from V and 2 bases from J, with 11 bases between. The TCR originated in a boy under three years old who had a stem cell transplant for Wiskott-Aldrich syndrome, so the T cells may come from the graft donor. The material sequenced was PBMCs, mostly from graft donor cells, taken 360 days after TCRalphabeta/CD19-depleted stem cell transplant. This chain joins TRBV12-3 or TRBV12-4 and TRBJ2-7, with a tentative D call TRBD1 (6 bases). The CDR3 DNA sequence: TGTGCCAGCAGTTTTGGGGCAGGGGCCTACGAGCAGTACTTC. Its protein is CASSFGAGAYEQYF.